These 28 T cell receptor beta chains were all obtained from the same sample, sequenced in a study of vaccination and CD4 T cells after COVID-19. The Oncomine TCR Beta short-read assay sequenced DNA from cultured CD4+ T cells. One entry per CDR3 protein, called by TCRdb with MiXCR from the PCR reads. The sample has about 15,000 distinct CDR3 sequences, around 70% seen once. This sample's treatment: approximately nine-day PBMC culture with coronavirus spike peptide pools or control peptides (ViraFEST assay). No antigen is known for these receptors. The sequencing sample was made of CD4+ T cells from blood, cultured in vitro. These receptor sequences come from a human donor who had recovered from COVID-19.

The chain uses TRBV5-1 and TRBJ1-6; D is uncertain. This CDR3 spans 15 amino acids. V was shortened by 2 bases and J by 8 bases, with 14 bases between the two germline ends. Germline V gives CDR1 SGHRS, CDR2 YFSETQ. The CDR3, as DNA: TGCGCCAGCAGCTTAGGAGGAAAGGGAGATTCACCCCTCCACTTT. It codes for CASSLGGKGDSPLHF.

This chain joins TRBV4-2 and TRBJ1-2; tentatively, D is TRBD1 (5 bases). Germline-derived CDR1 and CDR2 are LGHNA and YNFKEQ. V lost 2 bases, J lost 3 bases, and 19 bases lay in between. The CDR3 is 17 residues long. The CDR3 loop reads CASSQPRQPVLDYGYTF. The CDR3 region has the DNA TGTGCCAGCAGCCAACCTAGACAGCCCGTTTTAGACTATGGCTACACCTTC.

Remarks on this clonotype: A junction boundary mismatches the germline segment, possibly from a read error. The chain couples TRBV7-2 to TRBJ1-3; the D gene is possibly TRBD1 (5 bases). This CDR3 region has 14 residues. CDR1 SGHTA and CDR2 FQGNSA come from the germline V gene. The CDR3 is CASSLEWGRNTIYF. In nucleotides, the CDR3 is TGTGCCAGCAGCTTAGAATGGGGCAGGAACACTATATATTTT.

This clonotype was seen only a few times. The chain carries TRBV7-2 and TRBJ2-5; TRBD1 might be the D (5 bases). V was trimmed by 3 bases and J by 1 base, leaving 15 bases between them. CDR1 is SGHTA and CDR2 is FQGNSA in the germline V gene. The CDR3 is 16 amino acids. The CDR3 region has the DNA TGTGCCAGCAGCTTCTGGACAAATTGGGGCCAAGAGACCCAGTACTTC. Its translation: CASSFWTNWGQETQYF. The variable domain in full, completed from reference TRBV7-2 and TRBJ2-5, reads GAGVSQSPSNKVTEKGKDVELRCDPISGHTALYWYRQSLGQGLEFLIYFQGNSAPDKSGLPSDRFSAERTGGSVSTLTIQRTQQEDSAVYLCASSFWTNWGQETQYFGPGTRLLVL.

The chain links TRBV7-3 to TRBJ2-5; D remains unclear. The CDR3 is made up of 13 amino acids. V was clipped by 0 bases and J by 1 base, with 3 bases between them. Germline V gene data show CDR1 as SGHTA and CDR2 as FQGTGA. The CDR3 DNA is TGTGCCAGCAGCTTAACCCTCCAAGAGACCCAGTACTTC. Its protein is CASSLTLQETQYF.

The chain combines TRBV27 with TRBJ2-6; D is tentatively TRBD1 or TRBD2 (5 bases each). Trimming left V 4 bases short and J 2 bases short, with 9 bases between. Per the germline V gene, CDR1 is MNHEY and CDR2 is SMNVEV (reference sequence). The CDR3 has 15 residues. The CDR3 region is CASSSQGAGANVLTF. CDR3 bases: TGTGCCAGCAGTTCCCAGGGAGCTGGGGCCAACGTCCTGACTTTC.

This chain connects TRBV28 to TRBJ1-3; 8 positions agree with TRBD1. Germline loops: CDR1 MDHEN, CDR2 SYDVKM. The CDR3 extends over 18 amino acids. Losses at the gene ends were 6 bases for V and 4 bases for J; bases not matched to a gene: 17. The CDR3 DNA reads TGTGCCAGCAGCTCACATCCCGGGACAGGCCGCTGGGGAAACACCATATATTTT. Amino acids: CASSSHPGTGRWGNTIYF.

The chain carries TRBV14 and TRBJ1-4, with 7 bases that match TRBD1. CDR1 and CDR2 from the germline V gene are SGHDN and FVKESK. V dropped 4 bases and J dropped 13; count of bases not matched to a gene: 9. This CDR3 comprises 13 residues. CDR3 DNA: TGTGCCAGCAGCCCGACAGGGATAGGCAGACTGTTTTTT. Protein product: CASSPTGIGRLFF.

V usage is TRBV20-1 and J usage is TRBJ1-1; weak D call: TRBD1 (5 bases). This CDR3 contains 13 residues. V lost 4 bases and J lost 4, with 13 bases in between. Germline V gene sequence: CDR1 DFQATT, CDR2 SNEGSKA (reference sequence). The CDR3 coding sequence is TGCAGTGCTACAACCCGGGGGGGCACTGAAGCTTTCTTT. Amino acids: CSATTRGGTEAFF.

The chain links TRBV2 to TRBJ2-7; 12 nucleotides line up with TRBD2. The V segment lost 6 bases and the J segment 4 bases; nucleotides outside the gene matches: 4. CDR1 SNHLY and CDR2 FYNNEI come from the germline V gene. The CDR3 sequence is 14 residues long. The CDR3 here is CASSRLAGVYEQYF. The DNA of the CDR3 is TGTGCCAGCAGCCGACTAGCGGGAGTTTACGAGCAGTACTTC.

V gene TRBV6-2 or TRBV6-3 combines with J gene TRBJ1-5; 7 positions agree with TRBD1. V dropped 5 bases and J dropped 5; count of bases not matched to a gene: 9. Germline assignment: CDR1 MNHEY and CDR2 SVGEGT. CDR3 length equals 15 residues. The DNA for the CDR3 is TGTGCCAGCAGTCTCGCGGGACAGCTGTATCAGCCCCAGCATTTT. Translation gives CASSLAGQLYQPQHF.

The rearrangement joins TRBV20-1 to TRBJ2-3; 9 nucleotides match TRBD1. V lost 7 bases to trimming and J lost 3 bases; unmatched junction nucleotides: 5. Germline V gives CDR1 DFQATT, CDR2 SNEGSKA (reference sequence). This CDR3 contains 13 residues. CDR3 residues: CSERDRVTDTQYF. DNA of the CDR3: TGCAGTGAACGGGACAGGGTTACAGATACGCAGTATTTT.

The rearrangement links TRBV20-1 to TRBJ1-6; perhaps TRBD1 as D (5 bases). V lost 2 bases and J lost 10, with 15 bases in between. The CDR3 extends over 14 amino acids. Germline loops: CDR1 DFQATT, CDR2 SNEGSKA (reference sequence). CDR3 nucleotide sequence: TGCAGTGCTAGACGTATGCAGGGAGAATCACCCCTCCACTTT. As protein: CSARRMQGESPLHF.

The chain is built from TRBV28 and TRBJ1-3; 8 positions match TRBD1. The CDR3 is 15 amino acids. V lost 6 bases to trimming and J lost 4 bases; unmatched junction nucleotides: 8. Germline CDR1 is MDHEN and CDR2 is SYDVKM. CDR3 in DNA: TGTGCCAGCAGGCCCCAGGGGGCAGGAGGAAACACCATATATTTT. Amino acid sequence: CASRPQGAGGNTIYF.

The chain links TRBV20-1 to TRBJ2-2; 10 bases are a match to TRBD1. The CDR3 is made up of 16 amino acids. Trimming removed 3 bases from V and 6 bases from J; junction bases left unmatched: 10. CDR1 DFQATT and CDR2 SNEGSKA come from the germline V gene (reference sequence). CDR3: CSASRPGTGVAGELFF. In nucleotides, the CDR3 is TGCAGTGCTAGCCGGCCCGGGACAGGGGTTGCCGGGGAGCTGTTTTTT.

The chain joins TRBV24-1 to TRBJ2-1; 8 bases fit TRBD1. CDR1 is KGHDR, CDR2 SFDVKD, per germline. V lost 0 bases, J lost 14 bases, and 5 bases stayed unmatched. The CDR3 is 13 amino acids. The CDR3 sequence: CATSDLGTGMKFF. In nucleotides, the CDR3 is TGTGCCACCAGTGATTTGGGGACAGGTATGAAGTTCTTC.

This rearrangement joins TRBV15 to TRBJ1-1; no definite D call. V lost 3 bases to trimming and J lost 11 bases, with 16 bases between them. Looked up from germline, CDR1 is LNHNV and CDR2 is YYDKDF (reference sequence). This CDR3 is 13 amino acids long. The CDR3, as DNA: TGTGCCACCAGCAGGGGAAGGGAGGGCACGGCTTTCTTT. This gives the protein CATSRGREGTAFF.

The rearrangement links TRBV5-1 to TRBJ2-5; weak D call: TRBD2 (6 bases). The germline gives CDR1 SGHRS, CDR2 YFSETQ. CDR3 length: 15 amino acids. V was trimmed by 6 bases and J by 4 bases, leaving 19 bases between them. The CDR3 DNA reads as TGCGCCAGCACACCCTGGACTAATGGGGGAGAGACCCAGTACTTC. Its translation: CASTPWTNGGETQYF.

DNA of the CDR3: TGTGCCAGCAGCCGACAGAAGGCCGGGGAGCTGTTTTTT. Translating it yields CASSRQKAGELFF. The rearrangement uses TRBV27 and TRBJ2-2; D is possibly TRBD1 (5 bases). Germline V CDR1 and CDR2: MNHEY, SMNVEV (reference sequence). This CDR3 is 13 amino acids long. The V end lost 6 bases, the J end lost 6 bases, and 11 bases lay between the germline ends.

This clonotype was found once. The rearrangement links TRBV19 to TRBJ1-2; 7 bases match TRBD1. Germline V gene lookup returns CDR1 LNHDA and CDR2 SQIVND (reference sequence). V was clipped by 9 bases and J by 5 bases; unmatched bases: 18. The CDR3 has 16 residues. The CDR3 loop is CASLQPVQGRWYGYTF. CDR3 coding DNA: TGTGCCAGCCTTCAACCTGTACAGGGGCGGTGGTATGGCTACACCTTC.

This chain joins TRBV19 and TRBJ2-7; 7 bases are a match to TRBD2. CDR1 is LNHDA, CDR2 SQIVND, per germline (reference sequence). This CDR3 contains 16 residues. The trim removed 2 bases at V and 3 bases at J, leaving 10 bases unmatched. The CDR3 reads CASSISGAGVGYEQYF. CDR3 DNA sequence: TGTGCCAGTAGTATAAGCGGTGCGGGAGTGGGCTACGAGCAGTACTTC.

This clonotype was seen a few times. V gene TRBV24-1 combines with J gene TRBJ2-3; 7 bases agree with TRBD1. CDR1 is KGHDR, CDR2 SFDVKD, per germline. This CDR3 is 16 amino acids long. V shed 4 bases and J 0 bases; nucleotides not matched to a gene: 6. The CDR3 is CATSDTGTASTDTQYF. CDR3 bases: TGTGCCACCAGTGACACGGGGACAGCCAGCACAGATACGCAGTATTTT.

This clonotype was seen a handful of times. This sequence joins TRBV28 and TRBJ1-1; possible D gene TRBD1, 5 bases. Trimming shortened V by 5 bases and J by 0 bases, and 16 bases separated the two germline ends. This CDR3 region has 16 residues. Germline V gene data show CDR1 as MDHEN and CDR2 as SYDVKM. CDR3 sequence: CASSPLRRGVNTEAFF. The CDR3 DNA follows: TGTGCCAGCAGTCCCTTACGTAGAGGGGTGAACACTGAAGCTTTCTTT.

This clonotype was found a few times. The rearrangement links TRBV14 to TRBJ2-2; unclear D gene. This CDR3 spans 14 amino acids. Germline V lookup: CDR1 SGHDN, CDR2 FVKESK. V lost 3 bases and J lost 3, with 8 bases in between. CDR3 nucleotide sequence: TGTGCCAGCAGCCAGGGTAGATACACCGGGGAGCTGTTTTTT. This codes for CASSQGRYTGELFF.

This clonotype was found once. The CDR3 DNA follows: TGTGCCACCAGCAGAGAGGGGGCGCGGCGTGTTCAGTACTTC. The encoded protein is CATSREGARRVQYF. V usage is TRBV15 and J usage is TRBJ2-4, with D possibly matching TRBD1 (6 bases). The CDR3 is 14 residues long. Germline CDR1 reads LNHNV; CDR2 reads YYDKDF (reference sequence). The V gene lost 0 bases and the J gene lost 11 bases, with 14 bases spanning the gap. Full variable domain (missing parts from reference TRBV15 and TRBJ2-4): DAMVIQNPRYQVTQFGKPVTLSCSQTLNHNVMYWYQQKSSQAPKLLFHYYDKDFNNEADTPDNFQSRRPNTSFCFLDIRSPGLGDTAMYLCATSREGARRVQYFGAGTRLSVL.

The chain is built from TRBV10-1 and TRBJ2-7; D is unresolved. The CDR3 extends over 13 amino acids. Germline V gene data show CDR1 as WNHNN and CDR2 as SYGVQD (reference sequence). The V and J ends lost 2 bases and 6 bases respectively, with 11 bases between them. In DNA form, the CDR3 reads TGCGCCAGCAGTGAGGACCCCCCCACCGAGCAGTACTTC. Its protein is CASSEDPPTEQYF.

The chain carries TRBV20-1 and TRBJ2-7; 8 bases line up with TRBD1. V dropped 6 bases and J dropped 3; count of bases not matched to a gene: 10. The CDR3 is 14 residues long. Germline CDR1 is DFQATT and CDR2 is SNEGSKA (reference sequence). This CDR3 reads CSARGTGGNYEQYF. CDR3 nucleotides: TGCAGTGCGAGGGGTACAGGGGGGAACTACGAGCAGTACTTC.

The chain uses TRBV6-1 and TRBJ1-6, with 8 bases lining up with TRBD1. Trimming removed 5 bases from V and 10 bases from J; junction bases left unmatched: 7. Germline V gene lookup returns CDR1 MNHNS and CDR2 SASEGT. This CDR3 is 14 amino acids long. The CDR3 DNA reads TGTGCCAGCAGTAAGGACAGGGTGGGCTCACCCCTCCACTTT. It encodes CASSKDRVGSPLHF.